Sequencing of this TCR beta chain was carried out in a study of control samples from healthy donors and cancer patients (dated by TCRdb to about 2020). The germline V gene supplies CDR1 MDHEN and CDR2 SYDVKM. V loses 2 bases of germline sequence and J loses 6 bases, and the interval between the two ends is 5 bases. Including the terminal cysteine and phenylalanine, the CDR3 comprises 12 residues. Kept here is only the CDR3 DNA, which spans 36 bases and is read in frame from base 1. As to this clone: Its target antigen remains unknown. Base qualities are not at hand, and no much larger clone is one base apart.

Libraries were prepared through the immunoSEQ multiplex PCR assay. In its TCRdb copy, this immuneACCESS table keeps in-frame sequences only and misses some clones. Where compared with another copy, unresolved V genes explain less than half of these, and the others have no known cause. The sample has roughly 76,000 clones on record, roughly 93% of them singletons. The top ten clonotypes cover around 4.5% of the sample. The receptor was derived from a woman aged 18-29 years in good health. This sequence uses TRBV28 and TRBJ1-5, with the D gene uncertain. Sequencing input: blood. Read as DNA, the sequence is TGTGCCAGCAGTTTAGGAACTCAGCCCCAGCATTTT. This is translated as CASSLGTQPQHF.